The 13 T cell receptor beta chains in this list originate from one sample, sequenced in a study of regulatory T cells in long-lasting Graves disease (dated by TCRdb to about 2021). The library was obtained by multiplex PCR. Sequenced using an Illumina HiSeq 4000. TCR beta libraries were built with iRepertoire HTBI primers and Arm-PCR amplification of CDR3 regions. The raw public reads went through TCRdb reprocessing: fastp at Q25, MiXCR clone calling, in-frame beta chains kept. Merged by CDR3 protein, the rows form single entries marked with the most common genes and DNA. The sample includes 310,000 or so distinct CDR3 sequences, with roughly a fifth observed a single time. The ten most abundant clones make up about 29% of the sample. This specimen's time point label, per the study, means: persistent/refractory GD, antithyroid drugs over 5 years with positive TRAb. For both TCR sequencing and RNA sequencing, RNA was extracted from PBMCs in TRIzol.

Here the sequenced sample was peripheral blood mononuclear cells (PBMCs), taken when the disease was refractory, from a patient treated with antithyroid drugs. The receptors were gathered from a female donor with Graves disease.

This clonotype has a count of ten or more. CDR3 in amino acids: CASSLGQPNYGYTF. DNA of the CDR3: TGCGCCAGCAGCCTCGGACAGCCCAACTATGGCTACACCTTC. This chain connects TRBV5-1 to TRBJ1-2; the D gene is possibly TRBD1 (6 bases). The V end was cut by 4 bases, the J end by 2 bases, with 12 bases between. The CDR3 totals 14 residues. The germline gives CDR1 SGHRS, CDR2 YFSETQ.

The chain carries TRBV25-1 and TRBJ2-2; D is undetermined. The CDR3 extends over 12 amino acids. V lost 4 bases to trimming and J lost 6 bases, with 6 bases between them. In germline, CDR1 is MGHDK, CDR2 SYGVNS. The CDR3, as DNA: TGTGCCAGCAGTGTATCAGCCGGGGAGCTGTTTTTT. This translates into CASSVSAGELFF.

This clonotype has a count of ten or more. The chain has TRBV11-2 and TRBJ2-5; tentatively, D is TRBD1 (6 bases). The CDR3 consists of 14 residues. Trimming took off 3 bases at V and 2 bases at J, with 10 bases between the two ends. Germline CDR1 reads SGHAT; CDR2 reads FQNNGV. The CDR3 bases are TGTGCCAGCAGCTTCCGGACAGCTCAAGAGACCCAGTACTTC. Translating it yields CASSFRTAQETQYF.

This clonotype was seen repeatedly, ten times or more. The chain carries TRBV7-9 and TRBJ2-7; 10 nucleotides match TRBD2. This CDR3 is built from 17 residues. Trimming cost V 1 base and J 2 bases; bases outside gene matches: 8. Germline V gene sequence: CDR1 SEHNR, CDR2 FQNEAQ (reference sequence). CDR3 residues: CASSLVLRLAGPYEQYF. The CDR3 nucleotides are TGTGCCAGCAGCTTAGTTCTCCGACTAGCGGGTCCCTACGAGCAGTACTTC.

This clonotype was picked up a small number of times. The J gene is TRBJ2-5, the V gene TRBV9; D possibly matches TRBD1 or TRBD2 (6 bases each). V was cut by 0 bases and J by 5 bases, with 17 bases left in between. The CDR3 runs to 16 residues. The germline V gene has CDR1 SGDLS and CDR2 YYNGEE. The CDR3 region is CASSVGTARGDETQYF. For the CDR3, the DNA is TGTGCCAGCAGCGTAGGTACAGCGAGGGGGGACGAGACCCAGTACTTC. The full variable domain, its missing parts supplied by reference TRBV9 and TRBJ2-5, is DSGVTQTPKHLITATGQRVTLRCSPRSGDLSVYWYQQSLDQGLQFLIQYYNGEERAKGNILERFSAQQFPDLHSELNLSSLELGDSALYFCASSVGTARGDETQYFGPGTRLLVL.

CDR3 residues: CASSREGAGGTYEQYF. In DNA, the CDR3 is TGTGCCAGCAGCCGAGAGGGGGCAGGGGGAACCTACGAGCAGTACTTC. V and J are TRBV7-9 and TRBJ2-7; 7 nucleotides match TRBD1. J gave up 2 bases and V 5 bases, and 12 bases lay outside the gene matches. This CDR3 region has 16 residues. Per germline, CDR1 SEHNR and CDR2 FQNEAQ (reference sequence).

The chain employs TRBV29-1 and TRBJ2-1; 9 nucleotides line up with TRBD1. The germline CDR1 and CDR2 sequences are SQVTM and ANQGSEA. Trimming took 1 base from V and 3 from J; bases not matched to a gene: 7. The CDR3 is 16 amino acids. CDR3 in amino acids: CSVEGPGQGFYNEQFF. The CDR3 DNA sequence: TGCAGCGTTGAAGGGCCGGGACAGGGATTCTACAATGAGCAGTTCTTC.

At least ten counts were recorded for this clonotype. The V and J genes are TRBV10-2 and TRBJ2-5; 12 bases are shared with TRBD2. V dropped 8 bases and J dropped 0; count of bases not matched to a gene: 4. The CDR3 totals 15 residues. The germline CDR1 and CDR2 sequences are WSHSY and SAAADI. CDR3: CASGRTSGNQETQYF. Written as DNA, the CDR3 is TGCGCCAGCGGCCGGACTAGCGGGAACCAAGAGACCCAGTACTTC.

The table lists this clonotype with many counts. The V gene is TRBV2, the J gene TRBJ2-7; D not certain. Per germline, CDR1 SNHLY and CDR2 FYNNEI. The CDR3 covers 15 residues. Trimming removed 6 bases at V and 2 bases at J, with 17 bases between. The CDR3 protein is CASRRSATLAYEQYF. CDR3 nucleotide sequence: TGTGCCAGCAGGCGTTCGGCTACCCTGGCCTACGAGCAGTACTTC.

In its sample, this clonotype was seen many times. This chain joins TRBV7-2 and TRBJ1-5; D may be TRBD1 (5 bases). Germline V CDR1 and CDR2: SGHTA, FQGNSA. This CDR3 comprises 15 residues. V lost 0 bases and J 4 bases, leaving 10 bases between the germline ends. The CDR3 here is CASSLAGQINQPQHF. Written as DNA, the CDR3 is TGTGCCAGCAGCTTAGCGGGGCAGATAAATCAGCCCCAGCATTTT.

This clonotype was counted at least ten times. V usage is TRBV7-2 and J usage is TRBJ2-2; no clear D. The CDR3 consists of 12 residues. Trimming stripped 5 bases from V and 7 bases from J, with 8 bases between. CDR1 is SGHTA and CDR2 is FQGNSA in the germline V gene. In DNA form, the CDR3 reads TGTGCCAGCAGCCCAACAAGCGGGGAGCTGTTTTTT. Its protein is CASSPTSGELFF.

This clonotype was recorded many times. The CDR3 here is CASSQGPRTTGYQEYF. The CDR3 nucleotides are TGTGCCAGCAGCCAAGGGCCCCGGACCACCGGCTACCAAGAGTACTTC. The chain uses TRBV3-1 and TRBJ2-5; the D is unclear. This CDR3 comprises 16 residues. Trimming cost V 1 base and J 12 bases, with 24 bases left between them. The germline V gene encodes CDR1 LGHDT and CDR2 YNNKEL (reference sequence).

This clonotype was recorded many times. CDR3 in DNA: TGTGCTAGTGGTTTCGGGACGGCCTCAGCCTATGGCTACACCTTC. This sequence encodes CASGFGTASAYGYTF. The V call is TRBV12-5, the J call TRBJ1-2; D possibly corresponds to TRBD1 (5 bases). The CDR3 has 15 amino acids. Germline CDR1 reads LGHNT; CDR2 reads FRNRAP. V was shortened by 3 bases and J by 4 bases, with 15 bases between the two germline ends.